This T cell receptor beta chain was captured by sequencing in a study of shared clonotypes between healthy human individuals. The wider study: Each donor's CD4 naive and CD4 memory cells filled three plates apiece, CD8 naive two, and CD8 memory one.

Deletions cut 3 bases from V and 8 bases from J, with 8 bases between. This CDR3 contains 11 residues. Germline assignment: CDR1 DFQATT and CDR2 SNEGSKA (reference sequence). Deep-level settings were used for running the assay. Each subset's genomic DNA was split evenly across several immunoSEQ plates. The data were produced by immunoSEQ multiplex PCR, yet TCRdb's version contains in-frame clones alone and is incomplete. The table lists some 2,100,000 clones, 90% to 96% of them singletons. This clone showed up just once. The sequence was obtained from a man between 18 and 29 years old in good health. This chain connects TRBV20-1 to TRBJ1-5; D is undetermined. Sequencing was performed on naive CD4+ T cells sorted from blood. Sample subset: CD45RA+ positively selected. The CDR3: CSASTREPQHF. For the CDR3, the DNA is TGCAGTGCTAGCACCCGGGAGCCCCAGCATTTT.